The 20 T cell receptor beta chains given below trace back to one sample, sequenced in a study of blood T cell repertoires in COVID-19. TCRdb's copy holds only in-frame clones and misses some; the assay was immunoSEQ multiplex PCR. Of around 260,000 clones listed, approximately 80% are singletons. The sample consisted of peripheral blood. Every receptor here comes from a man aged 55 to 69 with acute or convalescent COVID-19.

This chain links TRBV7-9 with TRBJ2-1, with 9 bases that match TRBD2. The CDR3 sequence is 14 residues long. Germline assignment: CDR1 SEHNR and CDR2 FQNEAQ (reference sequence). With 5 bases clipped from V and 11 bases from J, the junction kept 10 bases outside the gene matches. CDR3 loop: CASSPGTSQLKQFF. The CDR3 DNA sequence: TGTGCCAGCAGCCCAGGGACTAGCCAGTTAAAGCAGTTCTTC.

The gene calls are TRBV7-6 and TRBJ2-5, with 12 bases identical to TRBD2. CDR3 size: 20 residues. The V and J ends lost 1 base and 0 bases, in that order; junction bases with no gene match: 12. Germline-derived CDR1 and CDR2 are SGHVS and FNYEAQ. The CDR3 coding sequence is TGTGCCAGCAGCTTAGGAGCCGGGACTAGCGGGTCCTCGTACCAAGAGACCCAGTACTTC. Protein sequence: CASSLGAGTSGSSYQETQYF.

A note on this clone: Other nucleotide sequences in the sample specify the same CDR3. This chain joins TRBV6-5 and TRBJ1-2; TRBD1 might be the D (5 bases). CDR1 and CDR2 from the germline V gene are MNHEY and SVGAGI. The V end was cut by 3 bases, the J end by 3 bases, with 11 bases between. The CDR3 spans 14 residues. CDR3 sequence (DNA): TGTGCCAGCAGTTATGGCCAGGGTGACTATGGCTACACCTTC. It translates to CASSYGQGDYGYTF.

The chain's CDR3 is CASRSGTLSYEQYF. Here the CDR3 DNA reads TGTGCCAGCAGGTCCGGGACATTGAGCTACGAGCAGTACTTC. The genes are TRBV28 and TRBJ2-7, with D tentatively TRBD1 (6 bases). The CDR3 totals 14 residues. Trimming left V 6 bases short and J 3 bases short, with 15 bases between. Germline CDR1 MDHEN, CDR2 SYDVKM.

This chain uses TRBV7-9 with TRBJ1-1; possibly TRBD1 for D (5 bases). V was shortened by 5 bases and J by 1 base, with 8 bases between the two germline ends. The CDR3 extends over 13 amino acids. The germline CDR1 and CDR2 sequences are SEHNR and FQNEAQ (reference sequence). The CDR3: CASSHGQNTEAFF. Here the CDR3 DNA reads TGTGCCAGCAGCCACGGACAGAACACTGAAGCTTTCTTT.

V is TRBV5-1 and J is TRBJ2-1; D is perhaps TRBD1 (5 bases). Germline V gives CDR1 SGHRS, CDR2 YFSETQ. Trimming left V 0 bases short and J 1 base short, with 17 bases between. CDR3 length: 18 residues. The CDR3: CASSLGQMTKPSYNEQFF. The CDR3, as DNA: TGCGCCAGCAGCTTGGGACAGATGACCAAACCGTCCTACAATGAGCAGTTCTTC.

This chain joins TRBV3-1 (or the pseudogene TRBV3-2) and TRBJ2-5, with 7 bases lining up with TRBD1. Trimming removed 5 bases from V and 4 bases from J; junction bases left unmatched: 7. Germline V gives CDR1 LGHDT, CDR2 YNNKEL (reference sequence). The CDR3 contains 14 residues. CDR3 residues: CASSSRQGPETQYF. CDR3 nucleotide sequence: TGTGCCAGCAGCTCCAGACAGGGCCCAGAGACCCAGTACTTC.

The chain carries TRBV4-2 and TRBJ2-1, with 11 bases matching TRBD1. J gave up 2 bases and V 5 bases, and 2 bases lay outside the gene matches. The germline gives CDR1 LGHNA, CDR2 YNFKEQ. The CDR3 covers 15 residues. The CDR3 DNA reads as TGTGCCAGCAGCTTGGGACAGGGGGCCTACAATGAGCAGTTCTTC. This gives the protein CASSLGQGAYNEQFF.

The rearrangement links TRBV5-1 to TRBJ1-5, with D possibly matching TRBD1 (6 bases). The V end was cut by 5 bases, the J end by 3 bases, with 15 bases between. CDR3 length equals 15 residues. Per germline, CDR1 SGHRS and CDR2 YFSETQ. The CDR3 loop is CASSSQGMDNQPQHF. The CDR3 bases are TGCGCCAGCAGTTCACAGGGAATGGACAATCAGCCCCAGCATTTT.

The chain is built from TRBV6-4 and TRBJ1-1; D might be TRBD1 (5 bases). V was pared by 6 bases and J by 1 base, with 12 bases between. Germline V gene lookup returns CDR1 MRHNA and CDR2 SNTAGT. The CDR3 runs to 14 residues. The CDR3 loop is CASRMTERNTEAFF. As DNA, the CDR3 is TGTGCCAGCAGAATGACAGAAAGGAACACTGAAGCTTTCTTT.

This chain joins TRBV11-1 and TRBJ1-1; TRBD1 might be the D (6 bases). The CDR3 spans 15 residues. CDR1 and CDR2 from the germline V gene are SGHAT and FQDESV (reference sequence). V was trimmed by 3 bases and J by 11 bases, leaving 22 bases between them. CDR3 sequence reads: CASSLGAASVGRAFF. The CDR3 coding sequence is TGTGCCAGCAGCTTGGGGGCCGCTTCGGTAGGTAGGGCTTTCTTT.

This clone was detected only a few times. This chain connects TRBV5-5 to TRBJ1-6, with no clear D. The germline V gene has CDR1 SGHKS and CDR2 YYEKEE (reference sequence). V lost 0 bases and J 9 bases, leaving 10 bases between the germline ends. This CDR3 is 14 amino acids long. The CDR3: CASSLENTISPLHF. DNA of the CDR3: TGTGCCAGCAGCTTGGAAAACACCATTTCACCCCTCCACTTT.

V and J are TRBV6-2 or TRBV6-3 and TRBJ1-1; D possibly corresponds to TRBD1 (6 bases). Per the germline V gene, CDR1 is MNHEY and CDR2 is SVGEGT. V lost 4 bases, J lost 1 base, and 7 bases lay in between. This CDR3 region has 13 residues. The CDR3 coding sequence is TGTGCCAGCAGTTGGACAGCGAACACTGAAGCTTTCTTT. This gives the protein CASSWTANTEAFF.

This sequence joins TRBV29-1 and TRBJ2-5; 10 nucleotides match TRBD2. CDR1 and CDR2 (germline): SQVTM, ANQGSEA. CDR3 size: 14 residues. Trimming removed 4 bases from V and 10 bases from J; junction bases left unmatched: 12. The chain's CDR3 is CSVVWLAGARDQYF. The DNA for the CDR3 is TGCAGCGTTGTGTGGCTAGCGGGAGCTAGGGACCAGTACTTC.

The V call is TRBV4-3, the J call TRBJ2-7; the D is unclear. Trimming stripped 0 bases from V and 6 bases from J, with 15 bases between. Germline CDR1 is LGHNA and CDR2 is YSLEER. This CDR3 comprises 15 residues. DNA of the CDR3: TGCGCCAGCAGCCAAGATGTGGGCTTTCGGTCCGAGCAGTACTTC. Translated: CASSQDVGFRSEQYF.

V gene TRBV4-2 combines with J gene TRBJ2-1, with 13 bases matching TRBD2. V shed 2 bases and J 3 bases; nucleotides not matched to a gene: 4. This CDR3 has 17 amino acids. Germline CDR1 reads LGHNA; CDR2 reads YNFKEQ. CDR3 amino acids: CASSQPGLAGDYNEQFF. The CDR3 DNA reads as TGTGCCAGCAGCCAACCAGGACTAGCGGGGGACTACAATGAGCAGTTCTTC.

The chain combines TRBV29-1 with TRBJ2-1; maybe TRBD2 (6 bases). Germline V CDR1 and CDR2: SQVTM, ANQGSEA. V was pared by 5 bases and J by 6 bases, with 20 bases between. The CDR3 length is 15 residues. CDR3 sequence (DNA): TGCAGCGTTACCGGTGGCTCTAGCGTTCTCAATGAGCAGTTCTTC. Translating gives CSVTGGSSVLNEQFF.

The gene calls are TRBV28 and TRBJ1-1, with TRBD1 matching 11 bases. With 3 bases clipped from V and 5 bases from J, the junction kept 2 bases outside the gene matches. The germline V gene encodes CDR1 MDHEN and CDR2 SYDVKM. CDR3 length: 14 amino acids. In DNA, the CDR3 is TGTGCCAGCAGTTTGGACAGGGGGCTGACTGAAGCTTTCTTT. It specifies CASSLDRGLTEAFF.

This clone was counted between two and nine times. The V gene is TRBV6-2 or TRBV6-3, the J gene TRBJ2-2, with D perhaps matching TRBD2 (5 bases). Germline loops: CDR1 MNHEY, CDR2 SVGEGT. The CDR3 contains 14 residues. Trimming shortened V by 0 bases and J by 3 bases, and 5 bases separated the two germline ends. CDR3: CASSYSRDTGELFF. The CDR3 coding sequence is TGTGCCAGCAGTTACTCGAGGGACACCGGGGAGCTGTTTTTT.

V gene TRBV7-9 combines with J gene TRBJ1-2; D is ambiguous. Germline V CDR1 and CDR2: SEHNR, FQNEAQ (reference sequence). Trimming took 5 bases from V and 1 from J, leaving 8 bases between them. The CDR3 has 13 amino acids. DNA for the CDR3: TGTGCCAGCAGCCAAACTGATAACTATGGCTACACCTTC. Amino acid sequence: CASSQTDNYGYTF.